One sample yielded the 18 T cell receptor beta chains listed below, sequenced in a study of T cell repertoires in cytomegalovirus infection. No antigen has been assigned to these receptors. TCRdb independently ran MiXCR on the reads; one entry per CDR3 protein. The data show nearly 700,000 distinct CDR3 sequences, 30% to 35% seen once. The sample in question was cultured PBMCs, obtained from culture after CMV antigen stimulation. These receptors were taken from a human donor in good health (CMV status not recorded). Some clones in this sample may be carry-over from other donors' samples.

The gene calls are TRBV20-1 and TRBJ2-1; the D gene is possibly TRBD2 (6 bases). This CDR3 has 14 amino acids. V lost 3 bases, J lost 4 bases, and 13 bases lay in between. Germline V gene sequence: CDR1 DFQATT, CDR2 SNEGSKA (reference sequence). CDR3 DNA: TGCAGTGCTAGGGGCGGAGGGACTTACAATGAGCAGTTCTTC. Encoded protein: CSARGGGTYNEQFF.

This clonotype was detected many times. This rearrangement joins TRBV7-9 to TRBJ2-1, with D maybe TRBD1 (5 bases). V was trimmed by 3 bases and J by 9 bases, leaving 12 bases between them. The CDR3 covers 13 residues. From germline, CDR1 is SEHNR and CDR2 FQNEAQ (reference sequence). Here the CDR3 DNA reads TGTGCCAGCAGCTTCTTACCCCAGGGTGAGCAGTTCTTC. It translates to CASSFLPQGEQFF.

This clonotype was recorded only once. CDR3 residues: CASSYRSGSTDTQYF. Here the CDR3 DNA reads TGTGCCAGCAGTTACCGGAGCGGGAGTACAGATACGCAGTATTTT. The chain links TRBV6-2 or TRBV6-3 to TRBJ2-3; 8 nucleotides align to TRBD2. Trimming took 2 bases from V and 3 from J; bases not matched to a gene: 4. Germline V gene data show CDR1 as MNHEY and CDR2 as SVGEGT. This CDR3 has 15 amino acids.

Only one count was recorded for this clonotype. The V call is TRBV5-5, the J call TRBJ1-5; TRBD1 might be the D (5 bases). The length of the CDR3 is 15 residues. Germline V gives CDR1 SGHKS, CDR2 YYEKEE (reference sequence). V was trimmed by 1 base and J by 0 bases, leaving 8 bases between them. CDR3 residues: CASSLWDPSNQPQHF. In DNA, the CDR3 is TGTGCCAGCAGCTTGTGGGACCCTAGCAATCAGCCCCAGCATTTT.

This clonotype was seen more than once but under ten times. This rearrangement joins TRBV7-2 to TRBJ2-3; 7 bases fit TRBD2. Germline V CDR1 and CDR2: SGHTA, FQGNSA. With 5 bases clipped from V and 2 bases from J, the junction kept 10 bases outside the gene matches. This CDR3 is 16 amino acids long. CDR3 in DNA: TGTGCCAGCAGCCGATGGACTAGGTCGACCACAGATACGCAGTATTTT. The encoded protein is CASSRWTRSTTDTQYF.

The rearrangement links TRBV20-1 to TRBJ2-1; TRBD2 matches at 12 bases. Trimming cost V 2 bases and J 6 bases; bases outside gene matches: 8. The CDR3 is 16 residues long. Germline CDR1 is DFQATT and CDR2 is SNEGSKA (reference sequence). The DNA for the CDR3 is TGCAGTGCTAGATTTCCCGGGACTAGCGGGCCCAATGAGCAGTTCTTC. Its protein product is CSARFPGTSGPNEQFF.

The chain links TRBV18 to TRBJ1-5; TRBD1 agrees at 9 bases. Trimming removed 0 bases from V and 5 bases from J; junction bases left unmatched: 5. CDR3 size: 16 residues. Germline CDR1 and CDR2: KGHSH and LQKENI. CDR3 DNA: TGTGCCAGCTCACCACCGGGACAGGGCGTCCATCAGCCCCAGCATTTT. The encoded protein is CASSPPGQGVHQPQHF. Looking up the rest from reference TRBV18 and TRBJ1-5 gives the full variable domain: NAGVMQNPRHLVRRRGQEARLRCSPMKGHSHVYWYRQLPEEGLKFMVYLQKENIIDESGMPKERFSAEFPKEGPSILRIQQVVRGDSAAYFCASSPPGQGVHQPQHFGDGTRLSIL.

This clonotype appeared a few times. The V call is TRBV30, the J call TRBJ2-2; D is unresolved. This CDR3 region has 10 residues. CDR1 is GTSNPN, CDR2 SVGIG, per germline (reference sequence). V was cut by 3 bases and J by 6 bases, with 2 bases left in between. The CDR3 DNA reads as TGTGCCTGGAGAGCCGGGGAGCTGTTTTTT. It translates to CAWRAGELFF.

Ten or more counts support this clonotype. The chain has TRBV7-8 and TRBJ2-5; 15 bases agree with TRBD2. The CDR3 length is 19 residues. The germline CDR1 and CDR2 sequences are SGHVS and FQNEAQ. Germline trimming cut 4 bases from V and 2 bases from J; bases unmatched to any gene: 11. CDR3 sequence reads: CASSSRGTSGRSLQETQYF. The CDR3 DNA follows: TGTGCCAGCAGCTCACGCGGGACTAGCGGGAGGTCCCTTCAAGAGACCCAGTACTTC.

CDR3 sequence (DNA): TGCGCCAGCAGCCAAGACCACGGGACAACTAACTATGGCTACACCTTC. Translated: CASSQDHGTTNYGYTF. V usage is TRBV4-1 and J usage is TRBJ1-2; TRBD1 might be the D (6 bases). The germline CDR1 and CDR2 sequences are MGHRA and YSYEKL. The CDR3 sequence is 16 residues long. Between the trimmed V and J ends, which lost 0 bases and 0 bases, there was a span of 11 bases.

This clonotype was picked up many times. CDR3 amino acids: CASSPTAGANVLTF. The CDR3 DNA is TGTGCCAGCAGTCCTACTGCCGGGGCCAACGTCCTGACTTTC. The gene calls are TRBV6-1 and TRBJ2-6; D ambiguous. The CDR3 loop spans 14 amino acids. Germline CDR1 is MNHNS and CDR2 is SASEGT. V lost 5 bases and J lost 4, with 9 bases in between.

In its sample, this clonotype was seen a few times. The chain couples TRBV28 to TRBJ1-5, with D possibly matching TRBD1 (6 bases). V lost 6 bases to trimming and J lost 5 bases, with 11 bases between them. The germline CDR1 and CDR2 sequences are MDHEN and SYDVKM. This CDR3 spans 13 amino acids. The DNA for the CDR3 is TGTGCCAGCAGCCTCAGGGGATATCAGCCCCAGCATTTT. This translates into CASSLRGYQPQHF.

The chain employs TRBV20-1 and TRBJ1-5; D is unresolved. Germline lookup yields CDR1 DFQATT and CDR2 SNEGSKA (reference sequence). With 1 base removed from V and 0 bases from J, the gap between germline ends came to 13 bases. This CDR3 comprises 16 residues. The DNA for the CDR3 is TGCAGTGCTAGAGGGAATGGAGGGATTAGCAATCAGCCCCAGCATTTT. Its protein is CSARGNGGISNQPQHF.

This clonotype was found a few times. The genes are TRBV20-1 and TRBJ2-3; tentative D call: TRBD2 (5 bases). Germline V gene sequence: CDR1 DFQATT, CDR2 SNEGSKA (reference sequence). Trimming removed 6 bases from V and 2 bases from J, with 6 bases in between. This CDR3 is 11 amino acids long. Here the CDR3 reads CSAGNTDTQYF. The CDR3 coding sequence is TGCAGTGCCGGGAACACAGATACGCAGTATTTT.

The rearrangement links TRBV11-3 to TRBJ2-2, with a possible D match to TRBD2 (6 bases). The CDR3 totals 16 residues. Trimming shortened V by 4 bases and J by 7 bases, and 19 bases separated the two germline ends. The germline V gene has CDR1 SGHNT and CDR2 YENEEA. The CDR3 DNA sequence: TGTGCCAGCAGCTCCACTCAAGAACTAGCATTCGGGGAGCTGTTTTTT. Translated: CASSSTQELAFGELFF.

The CDR3 region has the DNA TGTGCCAGCAGTTTTGCTAGCGGGGAATCAGATACGCAGTATTTT. This translates into CASSFASGESDTQYF. V gene TRBV28 combines with J gene TRBJ2-3; 9 bases map to TRBD2. With 3 bases clipped from V and 4 bases from J, the junction kept 5 bases outside the gene matches. The CDR3 contains 15 residues. Germline CDR1 MDHEN, CDR2 SYDVKM.

This clonotype was detected many times. The chain employs TRBV7-2 and TRBJ2-7, with a weak D call TRBD2 (6 bases). The CDR3 is 15 residues long. V was pared by 5 bases and J by 0 bases, with 14 bases between. Germline V gene lookup returns CDR1 SGHTA and CDR2 FQGNSA. The CDR3 region is CASSLSRGSSYEQYF. The CDR3 DNA reads TGTGCCAGCAGCCTTTCCCGGGGGAGCTCCTACGAGCAGTACTTC.

CDR3 bases: TGTGCCAGCAGCTTATTTCCGACAGTGACCTACGAGCAGTACTTC. It yields the protein CASSLFPTVTYEQYF. The rearrangement joins TRBV7-2 to TRBJ2-7; maybe TRBD1 (5 bases). Germline V gene data show CDR1 as SGHTA and CDR2 as FQGNSA. The CDR3 runs 15 residues. Between the trimmed V and J ends, which lost 2 bases and 2 bases, there was a span of 13 bases.